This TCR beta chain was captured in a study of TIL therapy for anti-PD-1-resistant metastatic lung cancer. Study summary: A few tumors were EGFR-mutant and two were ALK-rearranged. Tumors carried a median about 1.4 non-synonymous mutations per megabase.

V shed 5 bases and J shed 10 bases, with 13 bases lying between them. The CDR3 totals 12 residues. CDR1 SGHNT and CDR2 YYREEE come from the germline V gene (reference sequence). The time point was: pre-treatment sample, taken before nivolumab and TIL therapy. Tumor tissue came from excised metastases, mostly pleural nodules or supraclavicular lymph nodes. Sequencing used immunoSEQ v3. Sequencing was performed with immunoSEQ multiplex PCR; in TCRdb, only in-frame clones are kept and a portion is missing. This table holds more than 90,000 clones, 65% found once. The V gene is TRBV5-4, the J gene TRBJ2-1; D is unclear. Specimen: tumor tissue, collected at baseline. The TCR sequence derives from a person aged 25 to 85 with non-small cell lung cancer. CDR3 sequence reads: CASSMEPDEQFF. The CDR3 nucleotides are TGTGCCAGCAGTATGGAACCTGACGAGCAGTTCTTC.